This paragraph covers one TCR beta chain sequence. The table came from immunoSEQ multiplex PCR; TCRdb's copy has only in-frame clones and leaves some out. The table records more than 550,000 clones, around 87% of them present only once. This specimen belongs to a study of shared T cell receptors in the human thymus. V shed 5 bases and J shed 1 base, with 14 bases lying between them. Germline values: CDR1 SGHAT, CDR2 FQNNGV. This CDR3 has 15 residues. This same sample was also part of a study on human thymus T cells. That work contributes: All donors were healthy Finnish infants who were undergoing corrective surgery to treat congenital heart defects. Obtained as resections during corrective heart surgery, the thymus tissue was then studied.

This receptor was identified in a boy under two years old with a congenital heart defect. The rearrangement uses TRBV11-2 and TRBJ1-2; no firm D call. The sample comprised thymocytes. This chain's CDR3 is CASSPDSTFNYGYTF. As DNA, the CDR3 is TGTGCCAGCAGCCCGGACTCCACTTTTAACTATGGCTACACCTTC.